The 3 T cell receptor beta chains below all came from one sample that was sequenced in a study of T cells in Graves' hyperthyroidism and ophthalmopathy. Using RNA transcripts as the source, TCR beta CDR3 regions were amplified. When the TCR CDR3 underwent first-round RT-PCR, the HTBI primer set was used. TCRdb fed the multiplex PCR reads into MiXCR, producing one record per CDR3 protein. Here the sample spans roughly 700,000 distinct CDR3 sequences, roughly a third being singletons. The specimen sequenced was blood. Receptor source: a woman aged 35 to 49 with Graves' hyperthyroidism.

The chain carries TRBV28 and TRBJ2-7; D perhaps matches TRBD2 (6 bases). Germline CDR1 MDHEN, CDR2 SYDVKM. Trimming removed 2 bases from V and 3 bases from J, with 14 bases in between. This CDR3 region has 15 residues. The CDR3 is CASSLLAPGNYEQYF. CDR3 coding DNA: TGTGCCAGCAGTTTACTAGCGCCGGGGAACTACGAGCAGTACTTC. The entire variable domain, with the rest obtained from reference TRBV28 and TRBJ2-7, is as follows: DVKVTQSSRYLVKRTGEKVFLECVQDMDHENMFWYRQDPGLGLRLIYFSYDVKMKEKGDIPEGYSVSREKKERFSLILESASTNQTSMYLCASSLLAPGNYEQYFGPGTRLTVT.

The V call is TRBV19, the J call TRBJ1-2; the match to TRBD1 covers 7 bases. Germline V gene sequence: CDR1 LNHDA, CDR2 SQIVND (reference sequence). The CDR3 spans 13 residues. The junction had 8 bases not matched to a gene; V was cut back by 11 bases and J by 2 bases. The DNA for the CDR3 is TGTGCCCCGCGGCAGGGGGTGAACTATGGCTACACCTTC. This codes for CAPRQGVNYGYTF.

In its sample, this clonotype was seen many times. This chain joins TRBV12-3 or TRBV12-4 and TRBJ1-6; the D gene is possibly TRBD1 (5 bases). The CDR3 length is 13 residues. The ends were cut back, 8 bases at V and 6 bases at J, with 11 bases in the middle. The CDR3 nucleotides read TGTGCCAGCCAGGGCACGTTTAATTCACCCCTCCACTTT. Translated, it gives CASQGTFNSPLHF.